This TCR beta chain was sequenced during a study of blood T cell repertoires in COVID-19. Turning to the study itself: Collection of acute and convalescent COVID-19 samples took place in the United States, Italy and Spain.

In the original workflow: Estimation of nucleated cell counts relied on the amplification of reference gene primers. Measured with immunoSEQ multiplex PCR; TCRdb has only the in-frame clones, and not every one. The DNA gave D and trimming, while V, J and clone size come from that table. This sample has 150,000 to 200,000 clones, with 81% found just once. CDR1 and CDR2 from the germline V gene are LGHNA and YNFKEQ. The J segment lost 3 bases and the V segment lost 8 bases, leaving 5 bases of the junction unmatched. The CDR3 loop spans 14 amino acids. Source material: peripheral blood. The receptor comes from a woman older than 75 with COVID-19, enrolled during active disease. The chain has TRBV4-2 and TRBJ2-1, with 9 positions matching TRBD2. This chain's CDR3 is CASGLAGIYNEQFF. CDR3 nucleotide sequence: TGTGCCAGCGGGCTAGCGGGAATCTACAATGAGCAGTTCTTC.